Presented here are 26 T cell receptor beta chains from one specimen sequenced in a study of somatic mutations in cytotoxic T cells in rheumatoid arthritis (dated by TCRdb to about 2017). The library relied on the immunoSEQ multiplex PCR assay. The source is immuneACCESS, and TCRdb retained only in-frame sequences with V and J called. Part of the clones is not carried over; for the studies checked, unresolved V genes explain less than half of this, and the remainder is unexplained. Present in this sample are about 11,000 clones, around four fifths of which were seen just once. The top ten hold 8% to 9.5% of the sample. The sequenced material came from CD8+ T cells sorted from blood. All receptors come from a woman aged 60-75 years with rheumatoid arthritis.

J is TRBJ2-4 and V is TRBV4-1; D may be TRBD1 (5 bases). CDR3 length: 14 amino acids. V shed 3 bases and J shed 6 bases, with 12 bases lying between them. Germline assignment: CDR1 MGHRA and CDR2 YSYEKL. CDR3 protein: CASSHPPQGNIQYF. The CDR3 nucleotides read TGCGCCAGCAGCCACCCCCCCCAGGGAAACATTCAGTACTTC.

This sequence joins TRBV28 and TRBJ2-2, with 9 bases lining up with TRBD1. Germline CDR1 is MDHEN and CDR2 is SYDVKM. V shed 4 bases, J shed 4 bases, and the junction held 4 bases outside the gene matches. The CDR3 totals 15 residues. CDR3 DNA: TGTGCCAGCAGTTGGGGACAGGGTGGCACCGGGGAGCTGTTTTTT. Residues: CASSWGQGGTGELFF.

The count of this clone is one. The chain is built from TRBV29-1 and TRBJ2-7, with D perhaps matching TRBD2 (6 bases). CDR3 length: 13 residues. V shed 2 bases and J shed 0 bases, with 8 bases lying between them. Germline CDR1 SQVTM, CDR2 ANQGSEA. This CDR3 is CSVERESSYEQYF. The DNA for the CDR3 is TGCAGCGTTGAACGGGAGAGCTCCTACGAGCAGTACTTC.

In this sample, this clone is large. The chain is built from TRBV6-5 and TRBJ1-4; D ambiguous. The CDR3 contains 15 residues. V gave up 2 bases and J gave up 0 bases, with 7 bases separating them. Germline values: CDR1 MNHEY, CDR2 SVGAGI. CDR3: CASSYLASTNEKLFF. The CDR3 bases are TGTGCCAGCAGTTACCTGGCCTCAACTAATGAAAAACTGTTTTTT.

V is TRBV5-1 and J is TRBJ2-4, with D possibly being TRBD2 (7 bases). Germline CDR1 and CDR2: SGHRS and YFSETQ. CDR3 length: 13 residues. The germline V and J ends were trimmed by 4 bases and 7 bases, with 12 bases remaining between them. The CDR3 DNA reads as TGCGCCAGCAGCCCCGGGGGGCTTAACATTCAGTACTTC. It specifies CASSPGGLNIQYF.

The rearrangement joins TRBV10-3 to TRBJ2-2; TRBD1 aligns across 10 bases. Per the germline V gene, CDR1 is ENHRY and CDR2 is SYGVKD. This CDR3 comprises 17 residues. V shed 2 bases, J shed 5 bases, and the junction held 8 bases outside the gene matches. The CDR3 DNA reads TGTGCCATCAGTGAGCTGACAGGGGGCCACGGAACCGGGGAGCTGTTTTTT. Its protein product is CAISELTGGHGTGELFF.

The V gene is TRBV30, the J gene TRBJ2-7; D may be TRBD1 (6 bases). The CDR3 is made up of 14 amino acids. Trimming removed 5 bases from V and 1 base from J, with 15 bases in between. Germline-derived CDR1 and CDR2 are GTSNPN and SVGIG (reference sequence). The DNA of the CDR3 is TGTGCCTGGCGAGTCAGGGGCGAGTCCTACGAGCAGTACTTC. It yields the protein CAWRVRGESYEQYF.

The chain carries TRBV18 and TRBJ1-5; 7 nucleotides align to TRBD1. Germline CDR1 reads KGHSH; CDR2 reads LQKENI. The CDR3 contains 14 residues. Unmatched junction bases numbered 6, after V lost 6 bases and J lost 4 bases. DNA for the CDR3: TGTGCCAGCTCGCCCGACAGGGTAAATCAGCCCCAGCATTTT. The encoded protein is CASSPDRVNQPQHF.

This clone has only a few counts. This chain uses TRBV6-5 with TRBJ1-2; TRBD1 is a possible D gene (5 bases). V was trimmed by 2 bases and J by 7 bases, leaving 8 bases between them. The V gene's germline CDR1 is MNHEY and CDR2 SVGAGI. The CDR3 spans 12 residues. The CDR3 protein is CASSYGAGGYTF. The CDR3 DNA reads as TGTGCCAGCAGTTACGGGGCAGGTGGCTACACCTTC.

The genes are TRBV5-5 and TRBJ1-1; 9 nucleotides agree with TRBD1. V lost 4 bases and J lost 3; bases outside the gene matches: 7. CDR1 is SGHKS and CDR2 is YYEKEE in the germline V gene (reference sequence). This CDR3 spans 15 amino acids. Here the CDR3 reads CASSGGTGFYTEAFF. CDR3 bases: TGTGCCAGCAGCGGCGGGACAGGGTTCTACACTGAAGCTTTCTTT.

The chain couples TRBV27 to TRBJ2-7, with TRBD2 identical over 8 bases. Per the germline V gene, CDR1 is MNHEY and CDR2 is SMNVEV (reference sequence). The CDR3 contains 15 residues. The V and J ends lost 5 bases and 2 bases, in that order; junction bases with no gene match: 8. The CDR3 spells CASSLERERAYEQYF. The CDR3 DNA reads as TGTGCCAGCAGTCTTGAGCGGGAGAGGGCCTACGAGCAGTACTTC.

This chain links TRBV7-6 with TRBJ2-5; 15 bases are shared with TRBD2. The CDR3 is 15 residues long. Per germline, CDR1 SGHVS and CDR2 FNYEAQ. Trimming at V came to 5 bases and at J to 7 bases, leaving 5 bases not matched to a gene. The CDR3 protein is CASSQGLAGGGTQYF. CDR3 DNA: TGTGCCAGCAGCCAGGGACTAGCGGGAGGAGGGACCCAGTACTTC.

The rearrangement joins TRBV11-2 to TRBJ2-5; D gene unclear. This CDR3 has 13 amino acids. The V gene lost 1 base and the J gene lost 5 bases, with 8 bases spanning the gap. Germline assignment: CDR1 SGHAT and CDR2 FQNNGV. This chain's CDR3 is CASSLGVGETQYF. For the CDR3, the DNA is TGTGCCAGCAGCTTAGGAGTCGGGGAGACCCAGTACTTC.

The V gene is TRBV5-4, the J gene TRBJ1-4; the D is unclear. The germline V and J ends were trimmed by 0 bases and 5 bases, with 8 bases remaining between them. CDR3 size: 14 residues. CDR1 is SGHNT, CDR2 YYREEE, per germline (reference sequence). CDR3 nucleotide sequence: TGTGCCAGCAGCTTGGTTGGACTGAATGAAAAACTGTTTTTT. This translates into CASSLVGLNEKLFF.

The CDR3 loop is CASMGGGDTQYF. Here the CDR3 DNA reads TGTGCCAGCATGGGGGGGGGAGATACGCAGTATTTT. The chain is built from TRBV7-9 and TRBJ2-3; 7 nucleotides line up with TRBD2. V dropped 7 bases and J dropped 5; count of bases not matched to a gene: 3. Germline V lookup: CDR1 SEHNR, CDR2 FQNEAQ (reference sequence). The CDR3 length is 12 residues.

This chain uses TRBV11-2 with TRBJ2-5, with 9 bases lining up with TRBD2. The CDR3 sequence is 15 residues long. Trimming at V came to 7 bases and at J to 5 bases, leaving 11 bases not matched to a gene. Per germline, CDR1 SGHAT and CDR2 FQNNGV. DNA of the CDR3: TGTGCCAGCACACCCCGGGCTAGCGGGATGGAGACCCAGTACTTC. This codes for CASTPRASGMETQYF.

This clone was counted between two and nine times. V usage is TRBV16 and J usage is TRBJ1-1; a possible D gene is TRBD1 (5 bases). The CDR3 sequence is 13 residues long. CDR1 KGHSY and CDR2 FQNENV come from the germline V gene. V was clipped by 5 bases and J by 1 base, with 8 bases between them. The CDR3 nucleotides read TGTGCCAGCAGCTCCACAGGGAACACTGAAGCTTTCTTT. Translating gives CASSSTGNTEAFF.

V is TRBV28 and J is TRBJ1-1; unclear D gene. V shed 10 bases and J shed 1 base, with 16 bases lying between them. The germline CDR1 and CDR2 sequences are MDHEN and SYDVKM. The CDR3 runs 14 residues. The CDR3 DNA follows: TGTGCCATCCTCAAATTAGGGAGGAACACTGAAGCTTTCTTT. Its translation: CAILKLGRNTEAFF.

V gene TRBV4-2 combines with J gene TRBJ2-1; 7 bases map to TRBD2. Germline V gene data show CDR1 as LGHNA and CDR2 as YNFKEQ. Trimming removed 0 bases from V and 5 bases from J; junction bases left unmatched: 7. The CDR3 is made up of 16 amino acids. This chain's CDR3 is CASSQDRSGVHNEQFF. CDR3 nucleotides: TGTGCCAGCAGCCAAGATCGAAGCGGGGTTCACAATGAGCAGTTCTTC.

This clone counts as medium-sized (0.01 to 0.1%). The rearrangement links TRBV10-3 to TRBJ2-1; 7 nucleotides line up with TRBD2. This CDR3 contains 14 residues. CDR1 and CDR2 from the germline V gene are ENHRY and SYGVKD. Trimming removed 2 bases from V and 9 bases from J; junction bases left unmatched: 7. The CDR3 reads CAISEGGSRGEQFF. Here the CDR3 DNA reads TGTGCCATCAGTGAGGGCGGGAGCCGAGGTGAGCAGTTCTTC.

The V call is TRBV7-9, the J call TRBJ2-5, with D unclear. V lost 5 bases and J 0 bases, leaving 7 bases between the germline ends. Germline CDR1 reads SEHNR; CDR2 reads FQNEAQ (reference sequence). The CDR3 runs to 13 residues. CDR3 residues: CASSPQHQETQYF. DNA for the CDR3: TGTGCCAGCAGCCCACAGCACCAAGAGACCCAGTACTTC. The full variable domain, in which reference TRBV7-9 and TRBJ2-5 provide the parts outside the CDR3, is DTGVSQNPRHKITKRGQNVTFRCDPISEHNRLYWYRQTLGQGPEFLTYFQNEAQLEKSRLLSDRFSAERPKGSFSTLEIQRTEQGDSAMYLCASSPQHQETQYFGPGTRLLVL.

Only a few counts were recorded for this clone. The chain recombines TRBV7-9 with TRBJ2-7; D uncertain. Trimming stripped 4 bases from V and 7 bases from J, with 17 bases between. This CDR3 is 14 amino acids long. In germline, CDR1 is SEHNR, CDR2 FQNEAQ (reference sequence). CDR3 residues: CASSSPWNPGEQYF. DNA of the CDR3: TGTGCCAGCAGCTCCCCCTGGAACCCCGGGGAGCAGTACTTC.

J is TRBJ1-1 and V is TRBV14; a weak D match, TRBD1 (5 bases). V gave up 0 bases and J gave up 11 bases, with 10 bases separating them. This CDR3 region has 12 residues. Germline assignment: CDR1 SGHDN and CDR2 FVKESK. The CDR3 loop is CASSQEGGAAFF. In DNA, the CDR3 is TGTGCCAGCAGCCAAGAAGGTGGGGCGGCTTTCTTT.

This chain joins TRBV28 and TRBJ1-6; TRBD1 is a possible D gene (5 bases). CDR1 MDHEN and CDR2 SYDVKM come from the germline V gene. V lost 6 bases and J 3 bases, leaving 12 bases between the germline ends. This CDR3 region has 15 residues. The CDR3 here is CASSHGQVYNSPLHF. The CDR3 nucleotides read TGTGCCAGCAGCCATGGACAAGTCTATAATTCACCCCTCCACTTT. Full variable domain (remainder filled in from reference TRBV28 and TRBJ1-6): DVKVTQSSRYLVKRTGEKVFLECVQDMDHENMFWYRQDPGLGLRLIYFSYDVKMKEKGDIPEGYSVSREKKERFSLILESASTNQTSMYLCASSHGQVYNSPLHFGNGTRLTVT.

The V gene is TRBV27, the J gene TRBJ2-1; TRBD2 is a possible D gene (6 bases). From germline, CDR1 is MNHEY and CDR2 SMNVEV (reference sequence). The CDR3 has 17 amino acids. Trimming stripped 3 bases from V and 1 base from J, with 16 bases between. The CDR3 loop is CASSFSGPAGSYNEQFF. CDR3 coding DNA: TGTGCCAGCAGTTTTTCAGGTCCCGCGGGGTCCTACAATGAGCAGTTCTTC.

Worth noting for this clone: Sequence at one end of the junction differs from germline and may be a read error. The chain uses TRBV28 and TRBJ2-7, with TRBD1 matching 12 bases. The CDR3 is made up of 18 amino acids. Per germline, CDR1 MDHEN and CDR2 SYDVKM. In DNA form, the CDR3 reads TGTGGCAGCAGTGCTCGACTCCCGGGACAGGGGGCTCCTTACGAGCAGTACTTC. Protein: CGSSARLPGQGAPYEQYF.